This T cell receptor (beta chain) derives from a study of regulatory T cells in long-lasting Graves disease. Study-wide context: Graves' cases, newly diagnosed, had used antithyroid drugs under 3 months.

Described time point: newly diagnosed GD, antithyroid drugs for less than 3 months. Isolated PBMC RNA provided the starting material for the TCR library. Combining iRepertoire HTBI primers with Arm-PCR of CDR3 regions, the authors built TCR beta libraries. MiXCR, applied by TCRdb to the multiplex PCR reads, yields one record per CDR3 protein. The sample holds 350,000 to 500,000 distinct CDR3 sequences, 13% to 15% seen once. This clonotype was observed a handful of times. Germline lookup yields CDR1 DFQATT and CDR2 SNEGSKA (reference sequence). V shed 6 bases and J shed 1 base, with 12 bases lying between them. This CDR3 is 13 amino acids long. These data were likewise used in another study, on T cells in Graves' hyperthyroidism and ophthalmopathy. That study reports: Stable Graves' hyperthyroidism meant no ophthalmopathy progression within 18 months. Researchers found most expanded thyroid clonotypes above 0.001 in blood as well.

This TCR was recovered from a woman aged 50 to 60 with Graves disease. Source: peripheral blood mononuclear cells (PBMCs), taken at new diagnosis, from a patient treated with antithyroid drugs. The rearrangement uses TRBV20-1 and TRBJ1-1; tentatively, D is TRBD1 (6 bases). CDR3 sequence: CSANRDRNTEAFF. CDR3 bases: TGCAGTGCAAACAGGGACCGGAACACTGAAGCTTTCTTT.